The rows below give T cell receptor beta chains drawn from one sample of a study of T cell repertoires in cytomegalovirus infection. TCRdb itself ran the reads through MiXCR, one entry per CDR3 protein. Among 200,000 to 250,000 distinct CDR3 sequences listed, roughly 20% were seen once. Sequenced material: CD8+ T cells from PBMCs. The receptors come from a human donor in good health (CMV status not recorded). Some clones in this sample may be carry-over from other donors' samples. The CDR3 runs from the conserved cysteine through the conserved F or W. The D gene is left open where the match is weak. Clone size appears in some rows only: once, few, many, or a class for an expanded clone.

>many|TRBV11-2|TRBD1|TRBJ1-2
TGTGCCAGCAGCTGGGGACAGGGAGACTATGGCTACACCTTC
CASSWGQGDYGYTF
>many|TRBV12-3/TRBV12-4|.|TRBJ2-2
TGTGCCAGCAGTTCACTGAACACCGGGGAGCTGTTTTTT
CASSSLNTGELFF
>.|TRBV9|TRBD2|TRBJ2-1
TGTGCCAGCAGCGTAGTTGGCGGGGGGGCGGATGAGCAGTTCTTC
CASSVVGGGADEQFF
>.|TRBV27|.|TRBJ2-6
TGTGCCAGCAGTTTCCCACGGGGCGTCCTGACTTTC
CASSFPRGVLTF
>once|TRBV25-1|.|TRBJ2-7
TGTGCCAGCAGTGGAACAGGGTTTTACGAGCAGTACTTC
CASSGTGFYEQYF
>few|TRBV7-9|TRBD1|TRBJ2-7
TGTGCCAGCAGCCAACAGGGGGCAAAGGGATACGAGCAGTACTTC
CASSQQGAKGYEQYF
>few|TRBV7-3|.|TRBJ2-2
TGTGCCAGCAGCTTAAATGAGGCGACCGGGGAGCTGTTTTTT
CASSLNEATGELFF
>many|TRBV20-1|.|TRBJ2-4
TGCAGTGCTAGAGATGGGGTAGCCCCGGTTTCGGCCAAAAACATTCAGTACTTC
CSARDGVAPVSAKNIQYF
>.|TRBV12-5|TRBD1|TRBJ2-7
TGTGCTAGTGGACACCAGGGGGCAGGAGCCGAGCAGTACTTC
CASGHQGAGAEQYF
>.|TRBV12-5|.|TRBJ2-5
TGTGCTAGTGGCCCGGACACCCTAGGGACCCAGTACTTC
CASGPDTLGTQYF
>many|TRBV12-3/TRBV12-4|.|TRBJ2-1
TGTGCCAGCACCCTCCCAGGGGTTGAGCAGTTCTTC
CASTLPGVEQFF
>many|TRBV19|TRBD1|TRBJ1-6
TGTGCCAGTAGTAACCAGGGACAGGGTAATTCACCCCTCCACTTT
CASSNQGQGNSPLHF
>few|TRBV7-6|TRBD1|TRBJ2-3
TGTGCCAGCAGCTCCCGGGACAGATACACAGATACGCAGTATTTT
CASSSRDRYTDTQYF
>few|TRBV12-3/TRBV12-4|TRBD1|TRBJ2-1
TGTGCCAGTGAAGGGGGCGATTCCAATGAGCAGTTCTTC
CASEGGDSNEQFF
>many|TRBV6-1|.|TRBJ2-5
TGTGCCAGCAGCCCCCTCGGGGCTCAAGAGACCCAGTACTTC
CASSPLGAQETQYF
>.|TRBV7-3|.|TRBJ2-1
TGTGCGAGCAGCAGGGGCCTAGGGGGAAATGAGCAGTTCTTC
CASSRGLGGNEQFF